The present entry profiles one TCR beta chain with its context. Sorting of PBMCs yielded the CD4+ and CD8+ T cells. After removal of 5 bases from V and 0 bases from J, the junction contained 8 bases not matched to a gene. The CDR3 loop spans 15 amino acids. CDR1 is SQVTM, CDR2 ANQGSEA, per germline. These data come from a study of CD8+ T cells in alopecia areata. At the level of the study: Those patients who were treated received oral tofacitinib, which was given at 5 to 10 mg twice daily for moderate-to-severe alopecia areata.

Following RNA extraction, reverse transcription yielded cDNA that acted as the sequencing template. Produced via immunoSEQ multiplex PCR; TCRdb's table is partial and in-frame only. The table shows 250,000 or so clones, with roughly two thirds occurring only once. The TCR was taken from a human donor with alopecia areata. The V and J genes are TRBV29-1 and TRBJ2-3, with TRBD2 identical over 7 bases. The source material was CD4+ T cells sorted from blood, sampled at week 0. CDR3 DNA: TGCAGCGTTTATGGGAGGGCCCTTAGCACAGATACGCAGTATTTT. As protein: CSVYGRALSTDTQYF.